The 17 T cell receptor beta chains in this list originate from one sample, sequenced in a study of response to subunit inactivated influenza vaccine. TCRdb re-called the RT-PCR reads with MiXCR, one entry per CDR3 protein. The table shows just over 300,000 distinct CDR3 sequences, with just over 20% occurring only once. Sequenced here: PBMCs from blood, sampled roughly 20 months after vaccination. These receptor sequences come from a man aged 45 to 70 who received an inactivated influenza vaccine.

This clonotype showed up just a few times. Here the CDR3 reads CASSLVGQGHEKYF. CDR3 bases: TGCGCCAGCAGCTTGGTGGGACAGGGTCACGAAAAGTACTTC. This chain connects TRBV5-1 to TRBJ2-7, with 9 bases lining up with TRBD1. The CDR3 has 14 amino acids. After removal of 0 bases from V and 11 bases from J, the junction contained 9 bases not matched to a gene. From germline, CDR1 is SGHRS and CDR2 YFSETQ.

This clonotype appeared a few times. The gene calls are TRBV7-9 and TRBJ1-6; possible D gene TRBD1, 5 bases. The CDR3 length is 13 residues. Germline-derived CDR1 and CDR2 are SEHNR and FQNEAQ (reference sequence). V was trimmed by 5 bases and J by 8 bases, leaving 10 bases between them. The CDR3 spells CASSPGRDSPLHF. The CDR3 DNA is TGTGCCAGCAGCCCAGGGCGAGATTCACCCCTCCACTTT.

The rearrangement joins TRBV5-1 to TRBJ2-3; no firm D call. V lost 3 bases to trimming and J lost 7 bases, with 12 bases between them. Germline lookup yields CDR1 SGHRS and CDR2 YFSETQ. This CDR3 is built from 13 residues. DNA of the CDR3: TGCGCCAGCAGCTCAAATGACGGAAATACGCAGTATTTT. It codes for CASSSNDGNTQYF.

Ten or more counts support this clonotype. The J gene is TRBJ2-3, the V gene TRBV12-3 or TRBV12-4; 12 nucleotides agree with TRBD2. J lost 4 bases, V lost 6 bases, and 5 bases had no gene match. The CDR3 extends over 15 amino acids. The CDR3 nucleotides are TGTGCCAGCAGATCCGGGACTAGCGGGCCAGATACGCAGTATTTT. The encoded protein is CASRSGTSGPDTQYF.

The J gene is TRBJ1-4, the V gene TRBV5-4, with TRBD1 identical over 10 bases. The CDR3 has 16 amino acids. V lost 0 bases to trimming and J lost 7 bases; unmatched junction nucleotides: 6. CDR1 is SGHNT, CDR2 YYREEE, per germline (reference sequence). Here the CDR3 DNA reads TGTGCCAGCAGCTTGGGGTCCTGGACAGGGGGTGAAAAACTGTTTTTT. Translating it yields CASSLGSWTGGEKLFF.

This clonotype was detected only a few times. The chain links TRBV20-1 to TRBJ1-2; weak D call: TRBD1 (5 bases). This CDR3 has 12 amino acids. Trimming left V 7 bases short and J 8 bases short, with 17 bases between. Germline V gene lookup returns CDR1 DFQATT and CDR2 SNEGSKA (reference sequence). The CDR3 spells CSGEDGGFGYTF. The DNA of the CDR3 is TGCAGTGGCGAAGACGGGGGGTTCGGCTACACCTTC.

This clonotype was recorded at least ten times. This chain connects TRBV12-3 or TRBV12-4 to TRBJ1-5; D is uncertain. The CDR3 runs to 14 residues. V gave up 2 bases and J gave up 7 bases, with 12 bases separating them. CDR3 protein: CASSLLRTGQPQHF. CDR3 bases: TGTGCCAGCAGTTTATTGAGAACCGGGCAGCCCCAGCATTTT.

The chain employs TRBV3-1 and TRBJ2-4; 13 bases line up with TRBD2. CDR1 LGHDT and CDR2 YNNKEL come from the germline V gene (reference sequence). V trimming: 8 bases; J trimming: 3 bases; junction bases outside the gene matches: 7. There are 16 residues in the CDR3. CDR3 residues: CASEGTSGNSKNIQYF. The CDR3, as DNA: TGTGCCAGCGAGGGGACTAGCGGGAACAGCAAAAACATTCAGTACTTC. Looking up the rest from reference TRBV3-1 and TRBJ2-4 gives the full variable domain: DTAVSQTPKYLVTQMGNDKSIKCEQNLGHDTMYWYKQDSKKFLKIMFSYNNKELIINETVPNRFSPKSPDKAHLNLHINSLELGDSAVYFCASEGTSGNSKNIQYFGAGTRLSVL.

This chain connects TRBV3-1 to TRBJ1-4; 9 positions agree with TRBD1. CDR1 and CDR2 from the germline V gene are LGHDT and YNNKEL (reference sequence). This CDR3 spans 16 amino acids. With V trimmed by 1 base and J by 5 bases, 5 bases remained unmatched. This chain's CDR3 is CASSQGRGQGNEKLFF. Here the CDR3 DNA reads TGTGCCAGCAGCCAAGGCCGCGGACAGGGGAATGAAAAACTGTTTTTT.

V is TRBV4-2 and J is TRBJ1-5, with 7 bases fitting TRBD1. The germline V gene encodes CDR1 LGHNA and CDR2 YNFKEQ. This CDR3 is built from 15 residues. V gave up 1 base and J gave up 4 bases; unmatched junction bases: 4. The CDR3 reads CASSQGTGENQPQHF. The CDR3 nucleotides are TGTGCCAGCAGCCAAGGGACAGGAGAAAATCAGCCCCAGCATTTT.

V is TRBV15 and J is TRBJ1-5; D is ambiguous. Trimming removed 0 bases at V and 0 bases at J, with 15 bases between. The CDR3 is 18 residues long. Germline assignment: CDR1 LNHNV and CDR2 YYDKDF (reference sequence). The CDR3 nucleotides read TGTGCCACCAGCAGAGAGGTGCAGATTACTTATAGCAATCAGCCCCAGCATTTT. Translated: CATSREVQITYSNQPQHF.

The chain combines TRBV5-4 with TRBJ2-5; the match to TRBD2 covers 11 bases. The length of the CDR3 is 14 residues. V gave up 4 bases and J gave up 5 bases; unmatched junction bases: 4. Germline CDR1 is SGHNT and CDR2 is YYREEE (reference sequence). The CDR3 sequence: CASSVGLAGETQYF. The CDR3 bases are TGTGCCAGCAGCGTAGGACTAGCGGGCGAGACCCAGTACTTC.

This clonotype was detected only a few times. This chain uses TRBV29-1 with TRBJ1-2; the D is unclear. Germline V CDR1 and CDR2: SQVTM, ANQGSEA. This CDR3 has 13 residues. With 6 bases removed from V and 5 bases from J, the gap between germline ends came to 16 bases. CDR3 coding DNA: TGCAGCGTGCATACCATCTACGGATATGGCTACACCTTC. This translates into CSVHTIYGYGYTF.

The gene calls are TRBV5-1 and TRBJ1-2, with D possibly TRBD1 on 6 matching bases. This CDR3 is built from 12 residues. Germline CDR1 reads SGHRS; CDR2 reads YFSETQ. Trimming took off 3 bases at V and 8 bases at J, with 11 bases between the two ends. As DNA, the CDR3 is TGCGCCAGCAGCTCCCTCGGGGGCGGCTACACCTTC. Residues: CASSSLGGGYTF.

The V and J genes are TRBV29-1 and TRBJ2-3; the D gene is possibly TRBD2 (5 bases). The V end lost 7 bases, the J end lost 1 base, and 12 bases lay between the germline ends. Germline-derived CDR1 and CDR2 are SQVTM and ANQGSEA. The CDR3 is 13 residues long. For the CDR3, the DNA is TGCAGCGGCGAGGGTCCTGGCACAGATACGCAGTATTTT. It yields the protein CSGEGPGTDTQYF.

This chain joins TRBV28 and TRBJ1-4; tentative D call: TRBD1 (5 bases). From germline, CDR1 is MDHEN and CDR2 SYDVKM. V lost 4 bases to trimming and J lost 8 bases, with 17 bases between them. The length of the CDR3 is 15 residues. CDR3 sequence: CASSYSGTSGEKLFF. The DNA for the CDR3 is TGTGCCAGCAGTTACTCCGGGACCTCCGGGGAAAAACTGTTTTTT. Full variable domain (rest looked up from reference TRBV28 and TRBJ1-4): DVKVTQSSRYLVKRTGEKVFLECVQDMDHENMFWYRQDPGLGLRLIYFSYDVKMKEKGDIPEGYSVSREKKERFSLILESASTNQTSMYLCASSYSGTSGEKLFFGSGTQLSVL.

Ten or more counts support this clonotype. The chain recombines TRBV11-2 with TRBJ1-2, with D unresolved. The CDR3 covers 14 residues. Germline lookup yields CDR1 SGHAT and CDR2 FQNNGV. Deletions cut 2 bases from V and 5 bases from J, with 12 bases between. CDR3 sequence (DNA): TGTGCCAGCAGCTTAAGAGGGAGAAATTATGGCTACACCTTC. It yields the protein CASSLRGRNYGYTF.